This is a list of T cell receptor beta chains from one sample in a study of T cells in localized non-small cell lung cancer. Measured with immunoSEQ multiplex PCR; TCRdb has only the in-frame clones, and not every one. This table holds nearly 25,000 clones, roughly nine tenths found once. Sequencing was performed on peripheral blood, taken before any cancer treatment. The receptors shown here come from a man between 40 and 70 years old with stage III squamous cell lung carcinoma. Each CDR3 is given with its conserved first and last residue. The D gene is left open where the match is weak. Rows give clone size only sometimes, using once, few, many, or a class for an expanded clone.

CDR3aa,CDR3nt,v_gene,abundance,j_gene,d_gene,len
CASSSDRSFSGANVLTF,TGCGCCAGCAGCTCTGACAGGTCCTTCTCTGGGGCCAACGTCCTGACTTTC,TRBV5-1,-,TRBJ2-6,-,17
CASSQHGTGTQYF,TGCGCCAGCAGCCAACACGGAACCGGGACCCAGTACTTC,TRBV4-1,-,TRBJ2-5,-,13
CASSLGPYVGNQPQHF,TGTGCCAGCAGCTTGGGTCCCTACGTCGGCAATCAGCCCCAGCATTTT,TRBV5-6,-,TRBJ1-5,-,16
CASSWGQLNTEAFF,TGTGCCAGCAGCTGGGGACAGCTGAACACTGAAGCTTTCTTT,TRBV7-2,-,TRBJ1-1,TRBD1,14
CASSQDGQGTGELFF,TGCGCCAGCAGCCAAGATGGTCAGGGTACCGGGGAGCTGTTTTTT,TRBV4-3,-,TRBJ2-2,-,15
CASSSKGFNQPQHF,TGTGCCAGCAGTTCTAAGGGGTTCAATCAGCCCCAGCATTTT,TRBV27,-,TRBJ1-5,-,14
CAIMPGGGNIQYF,TGTGCCATCATGCCGGGAGGGGGAAACATTCAGTACTTC,TRBV10-3,-,TRBJ2-4,TRBD2,13
CASSVGGKNIQYF,TGTGCCAGCAGTGTGGGGGGGAAAAACATTCAGTACTTC,TRBV2,-,TRBJ2-4,TRBD2,13
CASSLATQPGQPGVAFF,TGCGCCAGCAGCTTGGCTACTCAACCGGGCCAACCGGGTGTAGCTTTCTTT,TRBV5-1,-,TRBJ1-1,-,17
CAIPQSYEQYF,TGTGCCATCCCACAGTCCTACGAGCAGTACTTC,TRBV10-3,-,TRBJ2-7,-,11
CASRGEGYYGYTF,TGTGCCAGTAGAGGGGAGGGGTACTATGGCTACACCTTC,TRBV19,-,TRBJ1-2,-,13
CATGGRGSGANVLTF,TGTGCCACGGGGGGCCGGGGCTCTGGGGCCAACGTCCTGACTTTC,TRBV19,-,TRBJ2-6,-,15
CASSLGPLRPRTNTGELFF,TGTGCCAGCAGTTTAGGCCCCCTGAGGCCCCGGACGAACACCGGGGAGCTGTTTTTT,TRBV27,-,TRBJ2-2,-,19
CASSAQQGAEAFF,TGTGCCAGCAGTGCTCAGCAGGGGGCTGAAGCTTTCTTT,TRBV2,-,TRBJ1-1,TRBD1,13
CASTLQSPETQYF,TGTGCCAGCACCCTCCAGTCCCCAGAGACCCAGTACTTC,TRBV2,-,TRBJ2-5,-,13
CASSTGTVTSTDTQYF,TGTGCCAGCAGCACCGGGACAGTTACAAGCACAGATACGCAGTATTTT,TRBV11-3,-,TRBJ2-3,TRBD1,16
CAWRAGTAIFSGASNQPQHF,TGTGCCTGGAGGGCCGGGACAGCTATTTTTTCGGGGGCTAGCAATCAGCCCCAGCATTTT,TRBV30,-,TRBJ1-5,TRBD1,20
CASSFDGNGQPQHF,TGTGCCAGCAGTTTTGACGGGAACGGTCAGCCCCAGCATTTT,TRBV28,-,TRBJ1-5,-,14
CASSGVPSYGYTF,TGTGCCAGCAGCGGGGTCCCGTCCTATGGCTACACCTTC,TRBV5-6,-,TRBJ1-2,-,13
CASTREGGNTIYF,TGTGCCAGCACCCGGGAGGGTGGAAACACCATATATTTT,TRBV9,large,TRBJ1-3,-,13
CASSTSTDRTYGYTF,TGTGCCAGCTCAACCTCAACGGACAGGACGTATGGCTACACCTTC,TRBV18,-,TRBJ1-2,TRBD1,15
CASSGGQTYGYTF,TGTGCCAGCAGCGGAGGACAGACCTATGGCTACACCTTC,TRBV9,-,TRBJ1-2,-,13
CASSPLARQETQYF,TGTGCCAGCAGCCCTCTAGCGCGCCAAGAGACCCAGTACTTC,TRBV7-6,-,TRBJ2-5,-,14
CASSVGSLNTEAFF,TGTGCCAGCAGCGTAGGTAGTCTGAACACTGAAGCTTTCTTT,TRBV9,once,TRBJ1-1,-,14
CASSWDRTQGRYTF,TGTGCCAGCAGCTGGGACAGGACCCAAGGTCGCTACACCTTC,TRBV5-4,once,TRBJ1-2,TRBD1,14
CASSQGGGNTEAFF,TGTGCCAGCAGCCAAGGAGGAGGGAACACTGAAGCTTTCTTT,TRBV14,once,TRBJ1-1,-,14
CASSDSYYNEQFF,TGTGCCAGCAGTGACTCATACTACAATGAGCAGTTCTTC,TRBV6-4,-,TRBJ2-1,-,13